This TCR beta chain was found in a study of cytomegalovirus exposure and HLA in healthy donors. Study-level results: Later analysis associated a missense DCLRE1C variant with TCR beta V- and J-gene trimming. Further analysis, carried out later, found HLA-associated TCR beta chains more clonally expanded than equally common other chains. Among immune exposure information, only CMV serostatus was available.

13 Jbeta primers and 60 Vbeta primers were used for the PCR. In the original workflow: Per a later analysis, the number of unique TCR beta chains was around 80 million, of which about 11 million were shared. Profiled with immunoSEQ multiplex PCR; TCRdb holds only in-frame clones, not every one. That table supplies the V and J calls and clone size; D and trimming were determined from the DNA. Here the sample spans roughly 100,000 clones, 75% being singletons. After removal of 0 bases from V and 6 bases from J, the junction contained 3 bases not matched to a gene. Germline CDR1 reads SGHRS; CDR2 reads YFSETQ. The CDR3 totals 14 residues. Comment on this clone: Its target is unknown.

The clonotype comes from a man in his forties in good health and CMV-seronegative. The genes are TRBV5-1 and TRBJ2-1; 7 bases agree with TRBD2. The sequenced material came from PBMCs. The CDR3 DNA reads as TGCGCCAGCAGCTTGGCCGGACTAGGCAATGAGCAGTTCTTC. Translation gives CASSLAGLGNEQFF.